The T cell receptor beta chain described here comes from a study of blood T cell repertoires in COVID-19. As handled by the study authors: Scientists estimated how many nucleated cells there were by amplifying reference gene primers. The data were produced by immunoSEQ multiplex PCR, yet TCRdb's version contains in-frame clones alone and is incomplete. V, J and clone size are taken as reported in that table, and D and trimming were inferred from the DNA itself. The table includes 400,000 or so clones, nearly 90% detected once. CDR3 size: 14 residues. CDR1 is LNHDA and CDR2 is SQIVND in the germline V gene (reference sequence). V was pared by 7 bases and J by 2 bases, with 4 bases of the junction left unmatched. Clinical histories supplied by participants themselves formed the basis of cohort assignment.

Specimen: PBMCs or T cells enriched from blood (not recorded which). The TCR originated in a woman in her 40s with acute COVID-19. The chain links TRBV19 to TRBJ2-1, with 8 bases identical to TRBD1. The CDR3: CASTGQGTYNEQFF. The CDR3, as DNA: TGTGCCAGTACCGGACAGGGAACCTACAATGAGCAGTTCTTC.